A single sample is the source of the 12 T cell receptor beta chains below, sequenced in a study of blood T cell repertoires in COVID-19. The data were produced by immunoSEQ multiplex PCR, yet TCRdb's version contains in-frame clones alone and is incomplete. Found here are some 270,000 clones, 89% of them singletons; the top ten hold 4% to 5%. The sequencing sample was made of peripheral blood. These receptors were obtained from a woman in her 40s who had recovered from COVID-19.

The chain couples TRBV28 to TRBJ1-2; no clear D gene. The germline V gene has CDR1 MDHEN and CDR2 SYDVKM. There are 15 residues in the CDR3. Trimming took 6 bases from V and 2 from J, leaving 16 bases between them. The CDR3 DNA follows: TGTGCCAGCAGCTCTACCGAGGGAAGGAACTATGGCTACACCTTC. This translates into CASSSTEGRNYGYTF.

This clone was recorded only once. The chain employs TRBV27 and TRBJ1-4, with D unclear. V gave up 10 bases and J gave up 0 bases, with 9 bases separating them. Germline CDR1 and CDR2: MNHEY and SMNVEV (reference sequence). The CDR3 is 13 residues long. For the CDR3, the DNA is TGTGCCACTAGAGCTACAACTAATGAAAAACTGTTTTTT. It is translated as CATRATTNEKLFF.

The chain uses TRBV5-4 and TRBJ2-7, with 9 bases lining up with TRBD1. Germline trimming cut 5 bases from V and 7 bases from J; bases unmatched to any gene: 10. CDR3 size: 14 residues. The V gene's germline CDR1 is SGHNT and CDR2 YYREEE (reference sequence). CDR3 in DNA: TGTGCCAGCAGTCCCGGGACAGGGTCGGGTGAGCAGTACTTC. Translation: CASSPGTGSGEQYF.

The gene calls are TRBV9 and TRBJ2-7; D gene uncertain. The ends were cut back, 5 bases at V and 4 bases at J, with 7 bases in the middle. Germline V gene lookup returns CDR1 SGDLS and CDR2 YYNGEE. CDR3 length equals 11 residues. The CDR3, as DNA: TGTGCCAGCAGAGCCTTGTACGAGCAGTACGTC. This gives the protein CASRALYEQYV.

The J gene is TRBJ2-2, the V gene TRBV5-1; 8 nucleotides agree with TRBD2. Trimming cost V 9 bases and J 4 bases; bases outside gene matches: 8. Per the germline V gene, CDR1 is SGHRS and CDR2 is YFSETQ. There are 14 residues in the CDR3. CDR3 DNA: TGCGCCAACCGGGAGGGGGGGTCCACCGGGGAGCTGTTTTTT. This gives the protein CANREGGSTGELFF.

The chain links TRBV27 to TRBJ1-5, with TRBD1 matching over 9 bases. The ends lost 6 bases at V and 9 bases at J; junction bases unmatched: 9. There are 14 residues in the CDR3. The germline V gene encodes CDR1 MNHEY and CDR2 SMNVEV (reference sequence). The CDR3 DNA sequence: TGTGCCAGCAGCCAAACAGGGGGCCGTTGGCCCCAGCATTTT. Translation gives CASSQTGGRWPQHF.

The V and J genes are TRBV10-1 and TRBJ1-1, with D hard to call. The V end lost 6 bases, the J end lost 10 bases, and 21 bases lay between the germline ends. The length of the CDR3 is 14 residues. From germline, CDR1 is WNHNN and CDR2 SYGVQD (reference sequence). The CDR3 region has the DNA TGCGCCAGCAGGGGAGGGTTTACGGCCATAGGAGCTTTCTTT. It is translated as CASRGGFTAIGAFF.

The genes are TRBV9 and TRBJ1-1, with 9 bases lining up with TRBD1. Germline assignment: CDR1 SGDLS and CDR2 YYNGEE. This CDR3 has 15 amino acids. The V and J ends lost 0 bases and 10 bases, in that order; junction bases with no gene match: 10. CDR3 in amino acids: CASSVASGTGYGAFF. CDR3 nucleotide sequence: TGTGCCAGCAGCGTAGCTAGTGGGACAGGGTACGGAGCTTTCTTT.

This sequence joins TRBV5-1 and TRBJ1-1, with 10 bases that match TRBD1. The CDR3 has 15 amino acids. Trimming removed 0 bases from V and 5 bases from J; junction bases left unmatched: 4. In germline, CDR1 is SGHRS, CDR2 YFSETQ. The CDR3 sequence: CASSLGDRGRTEAFF. In DNA form, the CDR3 reads TGCGCCAGCAGCTTGGGGGACAGGGGACGAACTGAAGCTTTCTTT.

This clone was counted a single time. The V gene is TRBV7-2, the J gene TRBJ1-2; a weak D match, TRBD1 (6 bases). The CDR3 extends over 15 amino acids. Germline CDR1 reads SGHTA; CDR2 reads FQGNSA. V lost 5 bases, J lost 2 bases, and 15 bases lay in between. As DNA, the CDR3 is TGTGCCAGCAGCAAATACAGGGTTACAAACTATGGCTACACCTTC. Its translation is CASSKYRVTNYGYTF.

The gene calls are TRBV5-1 and TRBJ2-3; 8 bases are a match to TRBD2. Germline V gene data show CDR1 as SGHRS and CDR2 as YFSETQ. V was pared by 4 bases and J by 1 base, with 11 bases of the junction left unmatched. The CDR3 covers 17 residues. The CDR3 region has the DNA TGCGCCAGCAGCGGATTACACAGCGGGGGTGGCACAGATACGCAGTATTTT. The encoded protein is CASSGLHSGGGTDTQYF.

The chain uses TRBV18 and TRBJ1-4, with D hard to call. Deletions cut 3 bases from V and 8 bases from J, with 10 bases between. The CDR3 is 13 residues long. Germline CDR1 reads KGHSH; CDR2 reads LQKENI. In DNA form, the CDR3 reads TGTGCCAGCTCACCCTTACCCCGGGAAAAACTGTTTTTT. Residues: CASSPLPREKLFF.